This T cell receptor beta chain was obtained from a study of CD8+ T cells in alopecia areata. Whole-study results and caveats: Researchers report lesional scalp, most notably alopecia totalis/universalis, outstripped normal scalp in clonality.

Sampling of alopecia areata patients yielded lesional scalp punch biopsies as well as peripheral blood. This clone came up a few times. Its antigen remains unknown. RNA was extracted and reverse transcribed into cDNA as the sequencing template. TCRdb's copy holds only in-frame clones and misses some; the assay was immunoSEQ multiplex PCR. This table has approximately 130,000 clones, 45% to 50% appearing once. The sample taken for sequencing was NKG2D-low CD8+ T cells sorted from blood. This sequence originates from a human donor with alopecia areata.

CDR3 DNA sequence: TGCAGCGTTGAGGACGGGGGAGGGGGGACCCAGTACTTC. This sequence encodes CSVEDGGGGTQYF. The chain combines TRBV29-1 with TRBJ2-5, with D maybe TRBD2 (7 bases). This CDR3 is 13 amino acids long. Germline CDR1 SQVTM, CDR2 ANQGSEA. The ends were cut back, 3 bases at V and 7 bases at J, with 15 bases in the middle.